These T cell receptor beta chains were read from a single sample in a study of blood T cell repertoires in COVID-19. The assay was immunoSEQ multiplex PCR, and TCRdb's table has in-frame clones only and misses some. The sample has approximately 400,000 clones, around 83% seen once. Material: PBMCs or T cells enriched from blood (not recorded which). These receptors originate from a woman in her forties or fifties who had recovered from COVID-19. Each CDR3 is given with its conserved first and last residue. Each record gives: J gene, V gene, D gene, clone size, CDR3 protein, CDR3 DNA. D genes are given only for firm matches. Clone size is shown for a subset of rows, as once, few, many or a class of expanded clone.

J: TRBJ2-2
V: TRBV7-2
D: TRBD2
size: few
CDR3: CASSVTSGGAFGELFF
DNA: TGTGCCAGCAGCGTTACTAGCGGGGGGGCCTTCGGGGAGCTGTTTTTT

J: TRBJ1-1
V: TRBV4-1
D: -
size: once
CDR3: CASSQDLKQGSEAFF
DNA: TGCGCCAGCAGCCAAGATCTGAAGCAGGGTTCTGAAGCTTTCTTT

J: TRBJ2-7
V: TRBV2
D: -
size: once
CDR3: CASAIQAEQYF
DNA: TGTGCCAGCGCAATCCAGGCGGAGCAGTACTTC

J: TRBJ2-5
V: TRBV12-3/TRBV12-4
D: TRBD2
size: -
CDR3: CASSASGRQTQYF
DNA: TGTGCCAGCAGTGCAAGCGGGAGGCAGACCCAGTACTTC

J: TRBJ2-3
V: TRBV30
D: -
size: -
CDR3: CAWSRTVSTDTQYF
DNA: TGTGCCTGGTCCCGTACAGTGAGTACAGATACGCAGTATTTT

J: TRBJ2-1
V: TRBV5-1
D: TRBD2
size: -
CDR3: CASSFGASGRDEQFF
DNA: TGCGCCAGCAGCTTTGGGGCTAGCGGGAGAGATGAGCAGTTCTTC

J: TRBJ2-1
V: TRBV7-2
D: TRBD1
size: -
CDR3: CASSTDRGRGEQFF
DNA: TGTGCCAGCAGCACCGACAGGGGGCGGGGTGAGCAGTTCTTC

J: TRBJ1-2
V: TRBV7-3
D: TRBD1
size: -
CDR3: CASSSTGVDSGYTF
DNA: TGTGCCAGCAGCTCGACAGGGGTTGATAGTGGCTACACCTTC

J: TRBJ1-1
V: TRBV9
D: TRBD1
size: -
CDR3: CASSPQGVTEAFF
DNA: TGTGCCAGCAGCCCCCAGGGGGTCACTGAAGCTTTCTTT

J: TRBJ1-2
V: TRBV10-3
D: -
size: -
CDR3: CAIRNRDGFYFYGYTF
DNA: TGTGCCATCAGAAACAGGGACGGATTTTACTTCTATGGCTACACCTTC

J: TRBJ1-6
V: TRBV9
D: TRBD1
size: -
CDR3: CASSARPTGTGFYSPLHF
DNA: TGTGCCAGCAGCGCCCGCCCGACAGGGACTGGTTTTTATTCACCCCTCCACTTT

J: TRBJ1-3
V: TRBV7-8
D: -
size: once
CDR3: CASSLHSGNTIYF
DNA: TGTGCCAGCAGCTTACACTCTGGAAACACCATATATTTT

J: TRBJ2-4
V: TRBV7-8
D: -
size: -
CDR3: CASSPEEAGAKNIQYF
DNA: TGTGCCAGCAGCCCGGAGGAGGCGGGGGCCAAAAACATTCAGTACTTC

J: TRBJ1-1
V: TRBV10-3
D: TRBD1
size: -
CDR3: CAISETGAEAFF
DNA: TGTGCCATCAGTGAGACAGGGGCTGAAGCTTTCTTT

J: TRBJ1-6
V: TRBV28
D: TRBD1
size: -
CDR3: CASSLRDRVNSPLHF
DNA: TGTGCCAGCAGTTTACGGGACAGGGTTAATTCACCCCTCCACTTT

J: TRBJ2-3
V: TRBV5-4
D: -
size: -
CDR3: CASSTPESSTDTQYF
DNA: TGTGCCAGCAGCACTCCGGAGAGTAGCACAGATACGCAGTATTTT

J: TRBJ2-3
V: TRBV12-3/TRBV12-4
D: -
size: -
CDR3: CASSFQGTDTQYF
DNA: TGTGCCAGCAGTTTCCAGGGCACAGATACGCAGTATTTT

J: TRBJ2-5
V: TRBV10-3
D: TRBD2
size: -
CDR3: CAISAGQAGAGETQYF
DNA: TGTGCCATCAGTGCGGGTCAAGCGGGAGCAGGGGAGACCCAGTACTTC

J: TRBJ2-1
V: TRBV29-1
D: -
size: few
CDR3: CSVLSGGNEQFF
DNA: TGCAGCGTTCTTTCTGGGGGGAATGAGCAGTTCTTC

J: TRBJ2-5
V: TRBV7-2
D: TRBD2
size: once
CDR3: CASSGWTSGPQETQYF
DNA: TGTGCCAGCAGCGGATGGACTAGCGGACCACAAGAGACCCAGTACTTC

J: TRBJ1-1
V: TRBV11-3
D: TRBD1
size: -
CDR3: CASSFRGGSVTEAFF
DNA: TGTGCCAGCAGCTTCCGAGGGGGCTCTGTCACTGAAGCTTTCTTT

J: TRBJ2-6
V: TRBV3-1/TRBV3-2
D: TRBD2
size: -
CDR3: CASSRTWGGAGANVLTF
DNA: TGTGCCAGCAGCCGGACCTGGGGGGGGGCTGGGGCCAACGTCCTGACTTTC

J: TRBJ2-2
V: TRBV5-1
D: -
size: -
CDR3: CASSFDRDTGELFF
DNA: TGCGCCAGCAGCTTCGACAGAGACACCGGGGAGCTGTTTTTT

J: TRBJ1-1
V: TRBV19
D: TRBD1
size: -
CDR3: CASQRQGRTEAFF
DNA: TGTGCCAGCCAACGACAGGGCCGCACTGAAGCTTTCTTT

J: TRBJ2-7
V: TRBV5-1
D: -
size: -
CDR3: CASSLGSPGGHEQYF
DNA: TGCGCCAGCAGCTTGGGTTCACCGGGGGGCCACGAGCAGTACTTC

J: TRBJ2-1
V: TRBV7-2
D: -
size: -
CDR3: CASSLVVAVTSWEQFF
DNA: TGTGCCAGCAGCTTAGTCGTGGCGGTGACCTCTTGGGAGCAGTTCTTC

J: TRBJ1-2
V: TRBV7-6
D: TRBD1
size: few
CDR3: CASSPDRAGAYGYTF
DNA: TGTGCCAGCAGTCCGGACAGGGCGGGGGCATATGGCTACACCTTC

J: TRBJ1-1
V: TRBV19
D: TRBD1
size: -
CDR3: CASSDRVYVEAFF
DNA: TGTGCCAGTAGCGACAGGGTGTACGTTGAAGCTTTCTTT

J: TRBJ1-6
V: TRBV27
D: TRBD1
size: few
CDR3: CASSKRDSGDSPLHF
DNA: TGTGCCAGCAGTAAGAGGGACAGTGGCGATTCACCCCTCCACTTT

J: TRBJ1-3
V: TRBV9
D: -
size: -
CDR3: CASSVVGRGAGNTIYF
DNA: TGTGCCAGCAGCGTAGTCGGGAGGGGGGCTGGAAACACCATATATTTT

J: TRBJ1-6
V: TRBV27
D: -
size: -
CDR3: CASRWGGGHNSPLHF
DNA: TGTGCCAGCAGATGGGGGGGCGGGCATAATTCACCCCTCCACTTT

J: TRBJ2-7
V: TRBV6-1
D: TRBD2
size: once
CDR3: CASSERLAGAKEQYF
DNA: TGTGCCAGCAGTGAACGTCTTGCGGGAGCGAAGGAGCAGTACTTC

J: TRBJ1-1
V: TRBV30
D: -
size: -
CDR3: CAWSAWGGSYTEAFF
DNA: TGTGCCTGGAGCGCATGGGGGGGGAGCTACACTGAAGCTTTCTTT

J: TRBJ1-2
V: TRBV7-2
D: TRBD1
size: few
CDR3: CASSPMGQGTNYGYTF
DNA: TGTGCCAGCAGCCCTATGGGACAGGGTACCAATTATGGCTACACCTTC

J: TRBJ2-5
V: TRBV5-1
D: -
size: -
CDR3: CASSLTTGGTAQETQYF
DNA: TGCGCCAGCAGCTTGACCACTGGGGGGACGGCACAAGAGACCCAGTACTTC

J: TRBJ2-1
V: TRBV7-2
D: -
size: few
CDR3: CASSPPSRLPTHNEQFF
DNA: TGTGCCAGCAGCCCCCCCTCGAGACTCCCCACTCACAATGAGCAGTTCTTC

J: TRBJ2-5
V: TRBV27
D: -
size: once
CDR3: CASSLGQGRSETQYF
DNA: TGTGCCAGCAGTTTAGGGCAGGGGAGATCAGAGACCCAGTACTTC

J: TRBJ2-1
V: TRBV7-9
D: TRBD2
size: -
CDR3: CASSPGEGRVNEQFF
DNA: TGTGCCAGCAGCCCTGGGGAGGGCCGGGTCAATGAGCAGTTCTTC

J: TRBJ2-5
V: TRBV6-2/TRBV6-3
D: -
size: -
CDR3: CASSYAGTSTQYF
DNA: TGTGCCAGCAGTTATGCCGGGACATCCACCCAGTACTTC

J: TRBJ2-2
V: TRBV6-4
D: -
size: -
CDR3: CASSDRGTGELFF
DNA: TGTGCCAGCAGTGACAGGGGCACCGGGGAGCTGTTTTTT

J: TRBJ2-3
V: TRBV29-1
D: TRBD2
size: -
CDR3: CSAVAGNTDTQYF
DNA: TGCAGCGCCGTAGCGGGGAACACAGATACGCAGTATTTT

J: TRBJ2-1
V: TRBV4-1
D: -
size: -
CDR3: CASSQVVGPAAGEQFF
DNA: TGCGCCAGCAGCCAAGTGGTCGGACCTGCGGCGGGTGAGCAGTTCTTC